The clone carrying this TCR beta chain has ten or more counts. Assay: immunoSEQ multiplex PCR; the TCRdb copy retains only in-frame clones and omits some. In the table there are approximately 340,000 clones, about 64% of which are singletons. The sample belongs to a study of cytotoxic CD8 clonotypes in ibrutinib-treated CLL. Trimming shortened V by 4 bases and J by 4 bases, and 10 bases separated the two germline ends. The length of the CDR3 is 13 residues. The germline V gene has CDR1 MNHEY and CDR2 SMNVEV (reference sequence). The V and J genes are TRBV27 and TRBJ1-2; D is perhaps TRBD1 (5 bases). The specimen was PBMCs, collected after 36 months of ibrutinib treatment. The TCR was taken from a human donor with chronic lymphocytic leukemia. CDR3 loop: CASSSGLSYGYTF. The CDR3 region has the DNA TGTGCCAGCAGTTCGGGACTCAGCTATGGCTACACCTTC.